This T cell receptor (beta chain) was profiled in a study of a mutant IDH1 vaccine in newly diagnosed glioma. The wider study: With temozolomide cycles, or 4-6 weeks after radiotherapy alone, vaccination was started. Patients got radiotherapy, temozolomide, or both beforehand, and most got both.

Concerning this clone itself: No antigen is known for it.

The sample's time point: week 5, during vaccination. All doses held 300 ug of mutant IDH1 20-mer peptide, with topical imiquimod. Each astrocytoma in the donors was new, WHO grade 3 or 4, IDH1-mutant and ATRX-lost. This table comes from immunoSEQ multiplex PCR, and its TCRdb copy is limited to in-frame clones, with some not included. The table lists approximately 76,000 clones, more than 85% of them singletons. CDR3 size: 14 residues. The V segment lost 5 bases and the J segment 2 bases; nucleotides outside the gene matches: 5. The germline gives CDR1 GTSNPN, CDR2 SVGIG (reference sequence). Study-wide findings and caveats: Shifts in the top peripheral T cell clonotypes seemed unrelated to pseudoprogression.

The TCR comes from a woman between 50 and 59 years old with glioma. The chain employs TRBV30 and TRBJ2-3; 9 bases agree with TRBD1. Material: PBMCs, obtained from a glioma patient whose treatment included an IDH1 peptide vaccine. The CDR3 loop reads CAWGTGLLTDTQYF. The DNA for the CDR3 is TGTGCCTGGGGGACAGGGCTTCTCACAGATACGCAGTATTTT.